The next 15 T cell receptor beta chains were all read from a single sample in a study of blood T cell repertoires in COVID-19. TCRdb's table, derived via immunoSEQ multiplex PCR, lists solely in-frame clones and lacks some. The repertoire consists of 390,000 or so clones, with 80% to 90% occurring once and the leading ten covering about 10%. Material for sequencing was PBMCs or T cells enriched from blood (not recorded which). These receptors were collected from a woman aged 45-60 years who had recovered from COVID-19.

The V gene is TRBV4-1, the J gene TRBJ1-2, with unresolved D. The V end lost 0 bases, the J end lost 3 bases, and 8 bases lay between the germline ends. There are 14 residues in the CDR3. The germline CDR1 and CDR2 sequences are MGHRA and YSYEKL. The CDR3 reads CASSQDQTYYGYTF. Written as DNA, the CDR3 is TGCGCCAGCAGCCAAGACCAGACTTACTATGGCTACACCTTC.

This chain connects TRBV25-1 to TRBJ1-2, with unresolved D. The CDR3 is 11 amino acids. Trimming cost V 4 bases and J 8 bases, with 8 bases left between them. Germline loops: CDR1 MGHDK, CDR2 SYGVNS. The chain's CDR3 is CASSVAYGYTF. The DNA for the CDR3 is TGTGCCAGCAGTGTAGCGTACGGCTACACCTTC.

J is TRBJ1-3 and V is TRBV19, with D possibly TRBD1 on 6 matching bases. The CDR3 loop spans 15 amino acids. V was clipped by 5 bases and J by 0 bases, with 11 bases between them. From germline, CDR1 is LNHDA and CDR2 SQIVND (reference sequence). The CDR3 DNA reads TGTGCCAGTAGTCGACAGGACACCTCTGGAAACACCATATATTTT. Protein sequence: CASSRQDTSGNTIYF.

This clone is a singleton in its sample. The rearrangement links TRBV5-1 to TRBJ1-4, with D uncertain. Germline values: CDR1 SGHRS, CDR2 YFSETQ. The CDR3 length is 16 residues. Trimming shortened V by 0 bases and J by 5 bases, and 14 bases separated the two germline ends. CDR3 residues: CASSLGGPRLNEKLFF. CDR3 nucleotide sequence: TGCGCCAGCAGCTTGGGAGGTCCTCGCCTGAATGAAAAACTGTTTTTT.

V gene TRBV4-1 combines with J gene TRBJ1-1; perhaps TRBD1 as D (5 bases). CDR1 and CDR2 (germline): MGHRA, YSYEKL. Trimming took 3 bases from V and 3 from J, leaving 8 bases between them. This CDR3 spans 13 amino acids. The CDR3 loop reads CASSHDSYTEAFF. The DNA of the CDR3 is TGCGCCAGCAGCCATGACAGCTACACTGAAGCTTTCTTT.

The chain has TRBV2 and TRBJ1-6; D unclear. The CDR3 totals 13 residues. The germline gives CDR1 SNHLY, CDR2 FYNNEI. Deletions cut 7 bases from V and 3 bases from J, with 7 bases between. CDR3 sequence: CASMFSYNSPLHF. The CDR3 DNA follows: TGTGCCAGCATGTTCAGCTATAATTCACCCCTCCACTTT. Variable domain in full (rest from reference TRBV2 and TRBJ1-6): EPEVTQTPSHQVTQMGQEVILRCVPISNHLYFYWYRQILGQKVEFLVSFYNNEISEKSEIFDDQFSVERPDGSNFTLKIRSTKLEDSAMYFCASMFSYNSPLHFGNGTRLTVT.

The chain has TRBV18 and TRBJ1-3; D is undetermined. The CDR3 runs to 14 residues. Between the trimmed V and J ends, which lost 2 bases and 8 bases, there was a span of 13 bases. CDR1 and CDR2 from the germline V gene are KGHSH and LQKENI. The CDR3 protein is CASSPRNVADTIYF. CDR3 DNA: TGTGCCAGCTCACCAAGGAACGTTGCGGACACCATATATTTT.

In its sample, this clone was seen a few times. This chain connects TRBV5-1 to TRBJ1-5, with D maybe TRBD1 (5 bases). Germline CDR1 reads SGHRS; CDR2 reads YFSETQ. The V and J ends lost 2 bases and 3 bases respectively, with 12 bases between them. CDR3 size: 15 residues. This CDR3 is CASSLGDRNNQPQHF. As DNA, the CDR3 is TGCGCCAGCAGCTTAGGAGACAGAAACAATCAGCCCCAGCATTTT.

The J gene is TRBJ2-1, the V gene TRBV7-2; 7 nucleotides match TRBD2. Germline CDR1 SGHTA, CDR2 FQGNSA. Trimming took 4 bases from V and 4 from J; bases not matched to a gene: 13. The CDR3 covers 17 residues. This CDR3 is CASSYPQRGGWYNEQFF. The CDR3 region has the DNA TGTGCCAGCAGCTACCCCCAGCGGGGAGGGTGGTACAATGAGCAGTTCTTC.

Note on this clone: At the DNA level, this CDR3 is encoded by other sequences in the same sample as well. Written as DNA, the CDR3 is TGTGCCAGCAGTCGCGCAAGCACAGATACGCAGTATTTT. Translated: CASSRASTDTQYF. The chain uses TRBV7-2 and TRBJ2-3; no reliable D call. V shed 6 bases and J shed 0 bases, with 7 bases lying between them. From germline, CDR1 is SGHTA and CDR2 FQGNSA. The CDR3 sequence is 13 residues long.

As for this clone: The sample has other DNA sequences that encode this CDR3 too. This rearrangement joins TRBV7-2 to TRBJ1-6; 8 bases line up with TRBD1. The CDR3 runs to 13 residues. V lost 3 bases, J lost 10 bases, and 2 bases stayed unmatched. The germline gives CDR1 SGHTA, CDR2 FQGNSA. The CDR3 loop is CASSLDRVSPLHF. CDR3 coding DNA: TGTGCCAGCAGCTTGGACAGGGTGTCACCCCTCCACTTT.

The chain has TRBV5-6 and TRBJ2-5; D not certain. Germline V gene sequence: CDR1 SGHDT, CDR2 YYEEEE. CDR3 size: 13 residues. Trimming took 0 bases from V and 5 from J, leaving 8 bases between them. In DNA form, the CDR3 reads TGTGCCAGCAGCTTGGTCCACATGGAGACCCAGTACTTC. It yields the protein CASSLVHMETQYF.

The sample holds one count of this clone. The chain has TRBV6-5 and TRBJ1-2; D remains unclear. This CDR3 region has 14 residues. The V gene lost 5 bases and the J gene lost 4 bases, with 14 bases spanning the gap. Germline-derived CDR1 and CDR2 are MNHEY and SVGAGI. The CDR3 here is CASSTAKRSYGYTF. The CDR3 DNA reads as TGTGCCAGCAGTACCGCGAAGAGGAGCTATGGCTACACCTTC.

CDR3 residues: CASSVGQGGQTQYF. CDR3 DNA sequence: TGTGCCAGCAGCGTAGGGCAGGGCGGACAGACCCAGTACTTC. The gene calls are TRBV9 and TRBJ2-5; tentatively, D is TRBD1 (5 bases). CDR1 is SGDLS and CDR2 is YYNGEE in the germline V gene. V lost 0 bases and J 6 bases, leaving 12 bases between the germline ends. The CDR3 spans 14 residues.

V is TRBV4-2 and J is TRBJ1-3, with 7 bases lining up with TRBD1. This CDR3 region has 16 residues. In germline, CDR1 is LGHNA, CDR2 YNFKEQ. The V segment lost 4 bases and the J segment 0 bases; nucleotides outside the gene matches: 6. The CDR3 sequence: CASSRGTASSGNTIYF. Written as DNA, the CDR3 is TGTGCCAGCAGCCGGGGGACAGCCAGCTCTGGAAACACCATATATTTT.